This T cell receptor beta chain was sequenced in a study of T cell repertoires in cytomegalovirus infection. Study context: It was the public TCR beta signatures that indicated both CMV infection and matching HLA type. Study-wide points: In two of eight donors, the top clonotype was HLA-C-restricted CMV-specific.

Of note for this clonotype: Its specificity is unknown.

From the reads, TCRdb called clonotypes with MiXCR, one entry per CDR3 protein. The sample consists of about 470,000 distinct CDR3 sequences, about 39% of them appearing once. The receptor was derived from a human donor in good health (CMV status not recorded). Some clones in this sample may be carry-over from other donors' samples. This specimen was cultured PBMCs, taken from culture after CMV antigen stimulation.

The CDR3 nucleotides are TGTGCCAGCAGCTTACCTAAATCGCTAGCGGGAGGGCCCCCGGCTGAGCAGTTCTTC. Amino acids: CASSLPKSLAGGPPAEQFF. The chain joins TRBV7-4 to TRBJ2-1; 12 bases map to TRBD2. CDR3 length: 19 residues. Germline lookup yields CDR1 SGHVT and CDR2 SQSDAQ. V lost 2 bases to trimming and J lost 9 bases; unmatched junction nucleotides: 17. Full variable domain (missing parts from reference TRBV7-4 and TRBJ2-1): GAGVSQSPRYKVAKRGRDVALRCDSISGHVTLYWYRQTLGQGSEVLTYSQSDAQRDKSGRPSGRFSAERPERSVSTLKIQRTEQGDSAVYLCASSLPKSLAGGPPAEQFFGPGTRLTVL.